This entry is about one TCR beta chain. V gave up 6 bases and J gave up 6 bases; unmatched junction bases: 7. CDR3 length equals 13 residues. The sample originates from a study of blood T cell repertoires in COVID-19. Looking at the study overall: Acute and convalescent COVID-19 specimens originated in the United States, Italy and Spain. Nucleic acid was either cDNA or gDNA, and it came from T cells, B-cell-depleted T cells, or PBMCs.

Per the original data handling: Estimation of nucleated cell counts relied on the amplification of reference gene primers. Repertoires were generated with immunoSEQ multiplex PCR, while TCRdb's copy carries only in-frame clones and drops some. D and trimming were read from the DNA, whereas the V and J calls and clone size are those reported in that table. Of about 240,000 clones in the sample, 86% are singletons; the top ten hold about 5.9%. The chain recombines TRBV12-3 or TRBV12-4 with TRBJ2-7, with TRBD1 identical over 8 bases. The TCR was taken from a man aged 55 to 70 with acute or convalescent COVID-19. The sequencing input was peripheral blood. The CDR3: CASSRGQGLEQYF. The CDR3 DNA is TGTGCCAGCAGCCGCGGACAGGGACTCGAGCAGTACTTC.